One and the same sample provided the 8 T cell receptor beta chains below, sequenced in a study of cytomegalovirus exposure and HLA in healthy donors. PCR used 60 Vbeta primers and 13 Jbeta primers. Measured with immunoSEQ multiplex PCR; TCRdb has only the in-frame clones, and not every one. This sample carries about 300,000 clones, roughly 90% of them seen once, and the ten largest clones take 3% to 4%. What was sequenced was PBMCs. The receptors derive from a man aged 35-49 years in good health and CMV-seropositive.

The CDR3 loop is CASTDTYGYTF. CDR3 coding DNA: TGTGCCAGTACGGACACCTATGGCTACACCTTC. The gene calls are TRBV19 and TRBJ1-2; tentatively, D is TRBD1 (5 bases). The V end was cut by 7 bases, the J end by 4 bases, with 7 bases between. The V gene's germline CDR1 is LNHDA and CDR2 SQIVND (reference sequence). The CDR3 extends over 11 amino acids.

The table lists this clone with a count of one. This chain joins TRBV20-1 and TRBJ2-1; TRBD2 agrees at 10 bases. V lost 5 bases to trimming and J lost 8 bases; unmatched junction nucleotides: 0. There are 11 residues in the CDR3. Per the germline V gene, CDR1 is DFQATT and CDR2 is SNEGSKA (reference sequence). The CDR3 DNA reads as TGCAGTGCTGGGACTAGCGATGAGCAGTTCTTC. Its translation: CSAGTSDEQFF.

V usage is TRBV21-1 and J usage is TRBJ2-3; the tabulated D call, TRBD1, remains unverified against the DNA. TRBV21-1 is described as a pseudogene. The CDR3 is 16 amino acids. Written as DNA, the CDR3 is TGTGCCAGCAGAAATGGCGCGACAGGGGGCACAGATACGCAGTATTTT. This sequence encodes CASRNGATGGTDTQYF.

V is TRBV5-7 and J is TRBJ1-5; the match to TRBD1 covers 7 bases. TRBV5-7 is designated an ORF whose function remains uncertain. V lost 6 bases to trimming and J lost 2 bases; unmatched junction nucleotides: 5. This CDR3 is built from 14 residues. In nucleotides, the CDR3 is TGTGCCAGCATCACAGGGGTCTGCAATCAGCCCCAGCATTTT. It specifies CASITGVCNQPQHF.

The table lists this clone with a few counts. The chain is built from TRBV7-9 and TRBJ1-4; 7 bases fit TRBD1. The ends lost 3 bases at V and 4 bases at J; junction bases unmatched: 2. Per the germline V gene, CDR1 is SEHNR and CDR2 is FQNEAQ (reference sequence). CDR3 length: 14 amino acids. CDR3: CASSLTGRNEKLFF. DNA of the CDR3: TGTGCCAGCAGCTTGACAGGGCGTAATGAAAAACTGTTTTTT.

The rearrangement links TRBV19 to TRBJ1-1, with D possibly TRBD1 on 6 matching bases. Trimming took off 10 bases at V and 3 bases at J, with 15 bases between the two ends. CDR3 size: 13 residues. Germline V gives CDR1 LNHDA, CDR2 SQIVND (reference sequence). The CDR3 nucleotides read TGTGCCATCAAACAGGGATCCTACACTGAAGCTTTCTTT. It specifies CAIKQGSYTEAFF.

This clone was found once. The V call is TRBV27, the J call TRBJ1-5; TRBD1 aligns across 8 bases. The V segment lost 4 bases and the J segment 4 bases; nucleotides outside the gene matches: 3. In germline, CDR1 is MNHEY, CDR2 SMNVEV (reference sequence). The CDR3 is made up of 14 amino acids. Here the CDR3 DNA reads TGTGCCAGCAGTTACCGACAGGGGAATCAGCCCCAGCATTTT. Translated: CASSYRQGNQPQHF.

The chain couples TRBV4-3 to TRBJ1-4; D is ambiguous. Looked up from germline, CDR1 is LGHNA and CDR2 is YSLEER. This CDR3 is built from 15 residues. The V and J ends lost 0 bases and 3 bases respectively, with 8 bases between them. CDR3 DNA: TGCGCCAGCAGCCAAGATCCGGTTCCTAATGAAAAACTGTTTTTT. Amino acids: CASSQDPVPNEKLFF.